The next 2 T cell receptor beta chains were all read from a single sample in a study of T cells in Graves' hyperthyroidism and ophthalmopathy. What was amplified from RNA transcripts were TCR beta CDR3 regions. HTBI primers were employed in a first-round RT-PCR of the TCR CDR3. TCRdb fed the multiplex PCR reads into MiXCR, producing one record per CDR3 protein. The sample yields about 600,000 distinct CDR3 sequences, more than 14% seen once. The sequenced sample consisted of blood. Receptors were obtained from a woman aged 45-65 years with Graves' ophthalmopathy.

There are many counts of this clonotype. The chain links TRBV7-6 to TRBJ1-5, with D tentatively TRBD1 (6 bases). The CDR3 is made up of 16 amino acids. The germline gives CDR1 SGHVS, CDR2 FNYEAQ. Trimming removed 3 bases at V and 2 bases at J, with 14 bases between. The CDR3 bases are TGTGCCAGCAGCTTGGCGGCAGGGGATCGCAATCAGCCCCAGCATTTT. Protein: CASSLAAGDRNQPQHF.

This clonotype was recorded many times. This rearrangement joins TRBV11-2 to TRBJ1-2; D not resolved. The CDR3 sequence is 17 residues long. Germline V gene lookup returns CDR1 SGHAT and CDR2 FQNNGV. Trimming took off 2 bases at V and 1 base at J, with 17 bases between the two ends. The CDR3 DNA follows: TGTGCCAGCAGCTTAAGGTTTACATTTGAGAGTAACTATGGCTACACCTTC. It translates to CASSLRFTFESNYGYTF.